This TCR beta chain was observed in a study of identical twins. Findings and caveats of the study: Twin sharing of out-of-frame TCR alpha was underestimated by models in monozygotic pairs.

The CDR3 length is 14 residues. V lost 1 base and J 4 bases, leaving 10 bases between the germline ends. Germline CDR1 reads SGHRS; CDR2 reads YFSETQ. Only healthy Caucasians were included as donors. This clonotype was seen a handful of times. The antigen remains undetermined. Template switching added a universal primer binding site, and final cDNA carried unique molecular identifiers. TCRdb reanalysed the 5' RACE reads using MiXCR and keeps one entry per CDR3 protein. The table has around 450,000 distinct CDR3 sequences, about 14% seen once. This sample also belongs to another study, concerning yellow fever vaccine responses in identical twins. That publication notes: As reported, the vaccine T cell response of twins seemed partly convergent and partly personalized.

The source is a woman in her late teens or twenties in good health. V and J are TRBV5-1 and TRBJ2-3; D is perhaps TRBD2 (7 bases). Sequencing was carried out using CD4+ T cells sorted from blood. DNA for the CDR3: TGCGCCAGCAGCTTGATAGGGGGGGCAGATACGCAGTATTTT. Protein product: CASSLIGGADTQYF.